This T cell receptor beta chain is from a study of Graves' ophthalmopathy and Graves' hyperthyroidism. Study-wide results and caveats: In blood, most expanded thyroid clonotypes above 0.001 frequency were also detected.

Of note for this clonotype: Antigen: not known.

Exclusion criteria comprised other autoimmune diseases, uncontrolled infections, pregnancy or lactation in patients. Amplification of TCR beta CDR3 regions used RNA transcripts. After a first-round RT-PCR with HTBI primers, a second-round multiplex PCR was run. TCRdb itself ran the multiplex PCR reads through MiXCR, one entry per CDR3 protein. This sample has around 520,000 distinct CDR3 sequences, with under 45% found just once. Germline CDR1 and CDR2: SGHTA and FQGNSA. CDR3 length equals 18 residues. V lost 2 bases and J 2 bases, leaving 18 bases between the germline ends. The rearrangement links TRBV7-2 to TRBJ2-2, with D perhaps matching TRBD1 (6 bases). The receptor's source is an adult man with Graves' hyperthyroidism. Sequencing input: peripheral blood or thyroid tissue (not recorded which). The CDR3: CASSLRPGQATNTGELFF. The CDR3 nucleotides read TGTGCCAGCAGCTTACGCCCGGGACAAGCGACAAACACCGGGGAGCTGTTTTTT.